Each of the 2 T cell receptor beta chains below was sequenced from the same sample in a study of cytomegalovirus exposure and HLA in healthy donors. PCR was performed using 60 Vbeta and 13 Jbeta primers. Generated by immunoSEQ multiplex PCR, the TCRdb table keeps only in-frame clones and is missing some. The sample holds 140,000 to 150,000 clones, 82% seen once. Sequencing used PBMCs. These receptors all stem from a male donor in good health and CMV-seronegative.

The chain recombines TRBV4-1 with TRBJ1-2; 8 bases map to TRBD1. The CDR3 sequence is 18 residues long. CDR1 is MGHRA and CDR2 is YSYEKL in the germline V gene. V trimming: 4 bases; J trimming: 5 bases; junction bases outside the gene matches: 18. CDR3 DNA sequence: TGCGCCAGCAGCCGAGAGCCGACAGGGGCATTAAGGGGGTATGGCTACACCTTC. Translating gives CASSREPTGALRGYGYTF.

As DNA, the CDR3 is TGTGCCAGCAGACACGCCGGGGGTCTGGAGACCCAGTACTTC. Protein sequence: CASRHAGGLETQYF. The V call is TRBV27, the J call TRBJ2-5, with D tentatively TRBD2 (6 bases). The CDR3 extends over 14 amino acids. Per the germline V gene, CDR1 is MNHEY and CDR2 is SMNVEV (reference sequence). V was cut by 6 bases and J by 5 bases, with 16 bases left in between.